This TCR beta chain was captured in a study of blood T cells in healthy people across ages. This clonotype showed up many times. Using a J-beta primer mix together with a sample-barcoded 5' primer, a second PCR was run for roughly 7 to 12 cycles. TCRdb re-analysed the 5' RACE reads in MiXCR, keeping a single row per CDR3 protein. The sample lists around 600,000 distinct CDR3 sequences, less than 60% occurring once. Germline CDR1 is LGHNA and CDR2 is YSLEER. The length of the CDR3 is 17 residues. V was clipped by 0 bases and J by 2 bases; unmatched bases: 7. Input material: blood. The sequence derives from a man of 80 years or more in good health. V and J are TRBV4-3 and TRBJ2-1; 7 nucleotides match TRBD2. Written as DNA, the CDR3 is TGCGCCAGCAGCCAAGATCCCCCTAGCGGTGCCTACAATGAGCAGTTCTTC. It codes for CASSQDPPSGAYNEQFF.